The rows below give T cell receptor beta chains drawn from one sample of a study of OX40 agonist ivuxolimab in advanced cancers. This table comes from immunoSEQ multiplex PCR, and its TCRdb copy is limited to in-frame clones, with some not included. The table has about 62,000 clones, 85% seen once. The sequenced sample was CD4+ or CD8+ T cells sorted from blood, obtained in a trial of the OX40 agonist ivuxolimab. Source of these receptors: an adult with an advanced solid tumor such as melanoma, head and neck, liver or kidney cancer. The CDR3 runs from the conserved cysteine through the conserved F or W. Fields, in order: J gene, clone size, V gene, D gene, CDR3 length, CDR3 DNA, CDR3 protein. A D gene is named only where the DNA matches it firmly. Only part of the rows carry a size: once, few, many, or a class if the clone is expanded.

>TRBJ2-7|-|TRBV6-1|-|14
TGTGCCAGCAGATCGCGGGCCCAACCCTACGAGCAGTACTTC
CASRSRAQPYEQYF
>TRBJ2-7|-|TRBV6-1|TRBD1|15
TGTGCCAGCAGATCCCGGGACAGGGGGGCCTACGAGCAGTACTTC
CASRSRDRGAYEQYF
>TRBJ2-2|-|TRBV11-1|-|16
TGTGCCAGCAGCTTAGCTTCCCTGGCGAACACCGGGGAGCTGTTTTTT
CASSLASLANTGELFF
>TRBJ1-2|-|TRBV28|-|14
TGTGCCAGCAGCTTCCCGGACCTTAACTATGGCTACACCTTC
CASSFPDLNYGYTF
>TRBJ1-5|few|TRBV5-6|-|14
TGTGCCAGCAGCCCTGCAGGGACCAATCAGCCCCAGCATTTT
CASSPAGTNQPQHF
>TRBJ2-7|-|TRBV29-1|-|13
TGCAGCGTTGAGGGCCAGAGAGACTACGAGCAGTACTTC
CSVEGQRDYEQYF
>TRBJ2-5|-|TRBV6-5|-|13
TGTGCCAGCAGTTACTCACCCCCAGAGACCCAGTACTTC
CASSYSPPETQYF
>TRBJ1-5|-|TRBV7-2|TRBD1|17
TGTGCCAGCAGCTTACGTCCCTACAGGGGTAGCAATCAGCCCCAGCATTTT
CASSLRPYRGSNQPQHF
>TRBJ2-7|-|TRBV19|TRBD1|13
TGTGCCAGTAGTGGGTCAGGGGGTACCGAGCAGTACTTC
CASSGSGGTEQYF
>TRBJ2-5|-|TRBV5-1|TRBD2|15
TGCGCCAGCAGCTTGGGACTAGCGGGAGGCGAGACCCAGTACTTC
CASSLGLAGGETQYF
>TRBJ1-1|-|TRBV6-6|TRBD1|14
TGTGCCAGCAGTTACTCCGGGACAGGGATTTGGGCTTTCTTT
CASSYSGTGIWAFF
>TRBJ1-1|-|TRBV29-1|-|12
TGCAGCGTTTCCCGGGGTGGCACTGAAGCTTTCTTT
CSVSRGGTEAFF
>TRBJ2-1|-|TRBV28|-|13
TGTGCCAGCAGTTTAGGTTCGGAGAGTGAGCAGTTCTTC
CASSLGSESEQFF
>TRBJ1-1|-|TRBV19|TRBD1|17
TGTGCCAGTAGTACCCGCGGCAGGGGGGGATGGAACACTGAAGCTTTCTTT
CASSTRGRGGWNTEAFF
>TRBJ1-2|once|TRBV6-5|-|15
TGTGCCAGCAGTCGAGGACGGACGACTAACTATGGCTACACCTTC
CASSRGRTTNYGYTF
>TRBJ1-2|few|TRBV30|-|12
TGTGCCTGGAGTCACGGGGACGGTGGCTACACCTTC
CAWSHGDGGYTF
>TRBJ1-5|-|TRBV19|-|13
TGTGCCAGCCGCGGACCGATCAATCAGCCCCAGCATTTT
CASRGPINQPQHF
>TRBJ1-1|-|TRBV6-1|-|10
TGTGCCAGTTCTACCCTTTGGGCCTTCTTT
CASSTLWAFF
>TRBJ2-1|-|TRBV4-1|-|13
TGCGCCAGCAGCCAAGATGCGTACAATGAGCAGTTCTTC
CASSQDAYNEQFF
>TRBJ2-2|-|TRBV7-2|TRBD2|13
TGTGCCAGCAGCTTCGGACTAGCCGGGGAGCTGTTTTTT
CASSFGLAGELFF
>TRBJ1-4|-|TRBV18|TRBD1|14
TGTGCCAGCTCACCTACAGGGGGCCGCGAAAAACTGTTTTTT
CASSPTGGREKLFF
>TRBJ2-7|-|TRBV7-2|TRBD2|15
TGTGCCAGCAGCCGGCGACTAGCGGGCCCCAACGAGCAGTACTTC
CASSRRLAGPNEQYF
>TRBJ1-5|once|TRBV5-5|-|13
TGTGCCAGCAGCTTGAAGGGCAATCAGCCCCAGCATTTT
CASSLKGNQPQHF
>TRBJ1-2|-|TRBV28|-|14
TGTGCCAGCAGCCTCGGTTTGGGGGGGAATGGCTACACCTTC
CASSLGLGGNGYTF
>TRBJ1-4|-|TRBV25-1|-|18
TGTGCCAGCAGTGCCTCCAGGACTCCTCACGCAACTAATGAAAAACTGTTTTTT
CASSASRTPHATNEKLFF
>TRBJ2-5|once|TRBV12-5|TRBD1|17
TGTGCTAGTGGTTTCGGGACAGGACCTCCCTCCCAAGAGACCCAGTACTTC
CASGFGTGPPSQETQYF
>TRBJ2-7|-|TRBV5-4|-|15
TGTGCCAGCAGCTTGTGGTACGGGGGCTCCTACGAGCAGTACTTC
CASSLWYGGSYEQYF
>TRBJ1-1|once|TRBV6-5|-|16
TGTGCCAGCAGTTACTCGCCCTACAGGGTAAGCACTGAAGCTTTCTTT
CASSYSPYRVSTEAFF
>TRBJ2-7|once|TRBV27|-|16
TGTGCCAGCAGTTTATCGACTGGACAGCCTCCTAAAGAGCAGTACTTC
CASSLSTGQPPKEQYF
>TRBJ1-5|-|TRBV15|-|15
TGTGCCACCAGCAGAGATTCACAGGACAATCAGCCCCAGCATTTT
CATSRDSQDNQPQHF
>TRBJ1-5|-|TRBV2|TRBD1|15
TGTGCCAGCAGTGGGGGACAGGGAATATATCAGCCCCAGCATTTT
CASSGGQGIYQPQHF
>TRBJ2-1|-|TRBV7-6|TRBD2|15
TGTGCCAGCAGCTTAGAGGGCGGGAGTACTGGGGAGCAGTTCTTC
CASSLEGGSTGEQFF
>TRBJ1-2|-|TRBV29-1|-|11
TGCAGCGTCCCTGGACCGAATGGCTACACCTTC
CSVPGPNGYTF
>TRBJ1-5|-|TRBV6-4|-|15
TGTGCCAGCAGTGACCCCCGTTGGGGGGCTCAGCCCCAGCATTTT
CASSDPRWGAQPQHF